The 22 T cell receptor beta chains presented below share a single source sample, sequenced in a study of cytomegalovirus exposure and HLA in healthy donors. Use of 60 Vbeta and 13 Jbeta primers characterized the PCR. The table came from immunoSEQ multiplex PCR; TCRdb's copy has only in-frame clones and leaves some out. The table shows some 150,000 clones, with just under 80% occurring only once. Input material: PBMCs. The receptors originated from a male donor in good health and CMV-seronegative.

The rearrangement joins TRBV29-1 to TRBJ2-3; D may be TRBD2 (6 bases). Germline loops: CDR1 SQVTM, CDR2 ANQGSEA. The CDR3 has 13 residues. Trimming cost V 6 bases and J 7 bases, with 17 bases left between them. The CDR3 loop reads CSVGTSGVNTQYF. For the CDR3, the DNA is TGCAGCGTGGGAACTTCGGGGGTGAATACGCAGTATTTT.

This clone was observed a handful of times. The chain combines TRBV7-9 with TRBJ2-1; 7 bases agree with TRBD1. CDR1 and CDR2 from the germline V gene are SEHNR and FQNEAQ (reference sequence). The CDR3 length is 17 residues. Trimming cost V 4 bases and J 0 bases; bases outside gene matches: 9. The CDR3 sequence is CASSSRAGGSSYNEQFF. DNA of the CDR3: TGTGCCAGCAGCTCTCGGGCAGGGGGAAGCTCCTACAATGAGCAGTTCTTC.

The V gene is TRBV11-3, the J gene TRBJ1-5; D is possibly TRBD1 (5 bases). The germline gives CDR1 SGHNT, CDR2 YENEEA. The CDR3 is 16 residues long. Trimming stripped 2 bases from V and 1 base from J, with 12 bases between. CDR3 nucleotides: TGTGCCAGCAGCTTAAATAAACGGACAAGCAATCAGCCCCAGCATTTT. It encodes CASSLNKRTSNQPQHF.

In the case of this clone: Other nucleotide sequences from this sample produce the same CDR3. The chain couples TRBV2 to TRBJ1-1; 11 bases are a match to TRBD1. The germline gives CDR1 SNHLY, CDR2 FYNNEI. The CDR3 is 12 residues long. V gave up 6 bases and J gave up 6 bases; unmatched junction bases: 0. The CDR3: CASRDRGPEAFF. In nucleotides, the CDR3 is TGTGCCAGCAGGGACAGGGGGCCTGAAGCTTTCTTT.

The rearrangement uses TRBV6-1 and TRBJ2-7, with D perhaps matching TRBD1 (6 bases). The length of the CDR3 is 14 residues. The germline V gene encodes CDR1 MNHNS and CDR2 SASEGT. V dropped 6 bases and J dropped 3 bases, with 15 bases sitting between them. The CDR3 nucleotides are TGTGCCAGCAGCCCGTCCTCGGGACACTACGAGCAGTACTTC. This encodes CASSPSSGHYEQYF.

The V and J genes are TRBV18 and TRBJ2-2; 11 positions match TRBD1. This CDR3 region has 15 residues. Per the germline V gene, CDR1 is KGHSH and CDR2 is LQKENI. V lost 2 bases, J lost 8 bases, and 4 bases stayed unmatched. In DNA form, the CDR3 reads TGTGCCAGCTCACCAGGACAGGGGGCGCCTGGGGAGCTGTTTTTT. This encodes CASSPGQGAPGELFF. Drawing the rest from reference TRBV18 and TRBJ2-2, the complete variable domain is NAGVMQNPRHLVRRRGQEARLRCSPMKGHSHVYWYRQLPEEGLKFMVYLQKENIIDESGMPKERFSAEFPKEGPSILRIQQVVRGDSAAYFCASSPGQGAPGELFFGEGSRLTVL.

This clone turned up a few times. The chain employs TRBV6-6 and TRBJ2-7; TRBD2 matches 8 bases. Per the germline V gene, CDR1 is MNHNY and CDR2 is SVGAGI (reference sequence). The CDR3 loop spans 16 amino acids. V was pared by 0 bases and J by 5 bases, with 9 bases of the junction left unmatched. DNA of the CDR3: TGTGCCAGCAGTTACTCGCGTAGTCTAGCGGGTAACGAGCAGTACTTC. The encoded protein is CASSYSRSLAGNEQYF.

The rearrangement joins TRBV5-8 to TRBJ2-4, with 10 nucleotides matching TRBD1. V shed 4 bases and J 8 bases; nucleotides not matched to a gene: 6. This CDR3 is 14 amino acids long. Germline V gene lookup returns CDR1 SGHTS and CDR2 YDEGEE. The CDR3, as DNA: TGTGCCAGCAGCCCCGGGACAGGGGTTTACATTCAGTACTTC. The encoded protein is CASSPGTGVYIQYF.

This clone was picked up one time. The chain combines TRBV5-1 with TRBJ2-5; weak D call: TRBD2 (5 bases). Per the germline V gene, CDR1 is SGHRS and CDR2 is YFSETQ. Trimming removed 4 bases from V and 5 bases from J, with 18 bases in between. This CDR3 comprises 15 residues. CDR3 region: CASSAGLVGWETQYF. CDR3 in DNA: TGCGCCAGCAGCGCCGGACTGGTCGGGTGGGAGACCCAGTACTTC.

V and J are TRBV7-2 and TRBJ1-1; D not certain. V lost 7 bases to trimming and J lost 1 base, with 13 bases between them. The CDR3 spans 14 residues. Germline CDR1 SGHTA, CDR2 FQGNSA. In nucleotides, the CDR3 is TGTGCCAGCAAGCTAGGCCACCAGAACACTGAAGCTTTCTTT. This codes for CASKLGHQNTEAFF.

The V and J genes are TRBV11-3 and TRBJ1-5, with D perhaps matching TRBD1 (5 bases). V dropped 3 bases and J dropped 6 bases, with 18 bases sitting between them. This CDR3 is 16 amino acids long. Looked up from germline, CDR1 is SGHNT and CDR2 is YENEEA. CDR3 nucleotides: TGTGCCAGCAGCTTGGACTTGGGGCGGGAAAGTCAGCCCCAGCATTTT. Protein: CASSLDLGRESQPQHF.

This clone was detected a few times. V and J are TRBV5-6 and TRBJ1-6, with D unresolved. The germline CDR1 and CDR2 sequences are SGHDT and YYEEEE. Trimming shortened V by 1 base and J by 13 bases, and 15 bases separated the two germline ends. The CDR3 runs to 14 residues. The CDR3 protein is CASSLRTSRIPLHF. In DNA, the CDR3 is TGTGCCAGCAGCTTGAGGACTTCCCGTATTCCCCTCCACTTT.

This chain connects TRBV7-2 to TRBJ2-2; the match to TRBD2 covers 9 bases. CDR3 length: 16 residues. Germline lookup yields CDR1 SGHTA and CDR2 FQGNSA. After removal of 6 bases from V and 6 bases from J, the junction contained 11 bases not matched to a gene. This CDR3 reads CASSSKGAGGAGELFF. CDR3 sequence (DNA): TGTGCCAGCAGTTCAAAGGGGGCGGGAGGGGCCGGGGAGCTGTTTTTT. Looking up the rest from reference TRBV7-2 and TRBJ2-2 gives the full variable domain: GAGVSQSPSNKVTEKGKDVELRCDPISGHTALYWYRQSLGQGLEFLIYFQGNSAPDKSGLPSDRFSAERTGGSVSTLTIQRTQQEDSAVYLCASSSKGAGGAGELFFGEGSRLTVL.

V is TRBV7-2 and J is TRBJ2-2, with 10 bases matching TRBD2. The CDR3 has 16 amino acids. CDR1 and CDR2 (germline): SGHTA, FQGNSA. Trimming removed 5 bases from V and 7 bases from J; junction bases left unmatched: 10. CDR3 residues: CASSQSGGAFGGELFF. DNA for the CDR3: TGTGCCAGCAGCCAGAGCGGGGGGGCCTTTGGCGGGGAGCTGTTTTTT.

The rearrangement joins TRBV7-2 to TRBJ2-1; D remains ambiguous. There are 12 residues in the CDR3. Trimming removed 2 bases from V and 9 bases from J, with 8 bases in between. Germline lookup yields CDR1 SGHTA and CDR2 FQGNSA. This chain's CDR3 is CASSLFAPEQFF. In DNA, the CDR3 is TGTGCCAGCAGCTTATTCGCGCCTGAGCAGTTCTTC. Full variable domain (rest looked up from reference TRBV7-2 and TRBJ2-1): GAGVSQSPSNKVTEKGKDVELRCDPISGHTALYWYRQSLGQGLEFLIYFQGNSAPDKSGLPSDRFSAERTGGSVSTLTIQRTQQEDSAVYLCASSLFAPEQFFGPGTRLTVL.

This chain uses TRBV7-2 with TRBJ1-4; TRBD1 aligns across 10 bases. There are 14 residues in the CDR3. Germline loops: CDR1 SGHTA, CDR2 FQGNSA. The V segment lost 4 bases and the J segment 7 bases; nucleotides outside the gene matches: 3. CDR3 protein: CASSSGQGIEKLFF. The CDR3 DNA is TGTGCCAGCAGCTCGGGACAGGGGATTGAAAAACTGTTTTTT.

The chain has TRBV25-1 and TRBJ1-2; D is unresolved. Germline CDR1 reads MGHDK; CDR2 reads SYGVNS. The length of the CDR3 is 14 residues. Trimming took off 0 bases at V and 0 bases at J, with 5 bases between the two ends. The CDR3 sequence is CASSEYRANYGYTF. As DNA, the CDR3 is TGTGCCAGCAGTGAATACCGAGCTAACTATGGCTACACCTTC.

The chain recombines TRBV6-5 with TRBJ1-5; possible D gene TRBD1, 5 bases. This CDR3 region has 13 residues. Germline V CDR1 and CDR2: MNHEY, SVGAGI. Trimming shortened V by 5 bases and J by 4 bases, and 9 bases separated the two germline ends. The CDR3 nucleotides read TGTGCCAGCAGTCGGAAGGGGAATCAGCCCCAGCATTTT. Its translation is CASSRKGNQPQHF.

The chain combines TRBV7-2 with TRBJ2-3; TRBD2 matches 9 bases. CDR1 is SGHTA, CDR2 FQGNSA, per germline. V was pared by 2 bases and J by 6 bases, with 9 bases of the junction left unmatched. This CDR3 contains 16 residues. The CDR3 DNA is TGTGCCAGCAGCTTAACGGCGGGGGGGCCCGGGGATACGCAGTATTTT. Its protein product is CASSLTAGGPGDTQYF.

The V gene is TRBV9, the J gene TRBJ1-1, with D uncertain. Per the germline V gene, CDR1 is SGDLS and CDR2 is YYNGEE. This CDR3 contains 15 residues. V was trimmed by 0 bases and J by 2 bases, leaving 11 bases between them. CDR3 sequence (DNA): TGTGCCAGCAGCGTAGCTGAGACAATCAACACTGAAGCTTTCTTT. Translation: CASSVAETINTEAFF.

The chain uses TRBV19 and TRBJ1-2; 10 nucleotides line up with TRBD1. Trimming took 8 bases from V and 7 from J; bases not matched to a gene: 10. The CDR3 consists of 14 residues. Germline CDR1 reads LNHDA; CDR2 reads SQIVND (reference sequence). CDR3 coding DNA: TGTGCCAGTGGGGGACAGGGGAGTTCTCGTGGCTACACCTTC. It translates to CASGGQGSSRGYTF.

This chain connects TRBV7-3 to TRBJ2-3; D gene unclear. CDR3 length: 15 residues. Germline V gene sequence: CDR1 SGHTA, CDR2 FQGTGA. V lost 5 bases to trimming and J lost 2 bases, with 14 bases between them. The CDR3 is CASSPDPFYTDTQYF. As DNA, the CDR3 is TGTGCCAGCAGCCCCGATCCTTTCTACACAGATACGCAGTATTTT.